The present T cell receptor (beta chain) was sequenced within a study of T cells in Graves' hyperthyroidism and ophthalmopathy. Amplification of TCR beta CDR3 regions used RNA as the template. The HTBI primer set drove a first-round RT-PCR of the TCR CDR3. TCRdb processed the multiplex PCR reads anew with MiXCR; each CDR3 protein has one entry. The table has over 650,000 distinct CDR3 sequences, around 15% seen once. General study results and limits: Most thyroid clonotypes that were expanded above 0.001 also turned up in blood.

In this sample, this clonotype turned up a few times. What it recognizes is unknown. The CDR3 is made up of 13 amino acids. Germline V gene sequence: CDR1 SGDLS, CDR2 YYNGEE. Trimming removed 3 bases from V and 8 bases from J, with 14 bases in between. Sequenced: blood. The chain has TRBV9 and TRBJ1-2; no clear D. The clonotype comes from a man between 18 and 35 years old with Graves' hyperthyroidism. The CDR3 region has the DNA TGTGCCAGCAGCGCGAGAGACGACCGAGGCTACACCTTC. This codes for CASSARDDRGYTF.